Listed below are T cell receptor beta chains from one sample, sequenced in a study of metastatic and nonmetastatic thyroid tumors. TCRdb reanalyzed the PCR reads via MiXCR. The table lists about 6,200 clones, around 30% of them singletons. The sequencing input was adjacent normal tissue. The receptor source for this set is a female donor with papillary thyroid cancer or a benign thyroid nodule (not recorded which). Some clones in this sample may be carry-over from other donors' samples. Both conserved end residues are part of each CDR3. A D gene is named only where the DNA matches it firmly. Size is omitted from some rows. Given values are once, few, many or a class for expanded clones.

CDR3 length	V gene	J gene	D gene	clone size	CDR3 protein
18	TRBV12-1	TRBJ2-1	-	-	CANSFSERGCLWGNEQFF
16	TRBV12-3/TRBV12-4	TRBJ1-4	-	-	CASSVEGLLLNEKLFF
14	TRBV6-1	TRBJ2-7	TRBD2	few	CASSPTGGSYEQYF
12	TRBV28	TRBJ1-2	-	-	CASSLGHYGYTF
19	TRBV28	TRBJ2-5	TRBD2	-	CASSFVAGESACPQGTQYF
13	TRBV19	TRBJ1-1	-	few	CASSPGQVVEAFF
14	TRBV20-1	TRBJ1-1	-	-	CSARVSGGNTEAFF
18	TRBV7-2	TRBJ2-1	TRBD2	once	CASSLAWGGRALYNEQFF
15	TRBV2	TRBJ2-5	TRBD1	-	CASRVDRARQEAQCF
12	TRBV24-1	TRBJ1-5	-	-	CATKAEGQPQHF
14	TRBV27	TRBJ1-1	-	few	CASSLEGLSTEAFF
12	TRBV6-1	TRBJ2-7	-	few	CAVQGAPYEQYF
16	TRBV3-1	TRBJ1-5	-	few	CASSQDASGDRQPQHF
15	TRBV19	TRBJ1-2	-	-	CASRTVFEANYGYTF
17	TRBV7-8	TRBJ2-1	-	once	CASSFGGGLSSYNEQFF
14	TRBV6-1	TRBJ2-1	-	-	CASSEEPLAYEQFF
14	TRBV5-1	TRBJ2-7	-	few	CASSLVSRGDEQYF
13	TRBV27	TRBJ2-1	-	few	CASQKGQYNEQSF
16	TRBV12-3/TRBV12-4	TRBJ2-1	-	few	CASSPRAVSSYNEQFF
15	TRBV28	TRBJ2-7	TRBD1	few	CATSSGTGGSYEQYF
13	TRBV6-2/TRBV6-3	TRBJ1-2	TRBD1	-	CASNPGTGVGYTF
12	TRBV2	TRBJ2-3	-	-	CASSTSTDTQYF
13	TRBV3-1	TRBJ1-1	TRBD1	-	CASSQGGTAEAFF
14	TRBV19	TRBJ1-6	-	-	CASSLMGYNSPLHF
17	TRBV6-1	TRBJ1-2	-	-	CASTLDRSSAEYYGYTF
14	TRBV5-1	TRBJ1-6	TRBD1	-	CASSSGQGLSPLHF
16	TRBV5-1	TRBJ2-7	TRBD2	few	CASSQTGTREPDEQYF
12	TRBV7-9	TRBJ2-1	TRBD1	-	CASSFDRGGQFF
15	TRBV7-2	TRBJ2-1	TRBD2	few	CASSFGSGGSNEQFF
12	TRBV2	TRBJ1-1	-	-	CASSVTGVEAFF
14	TRBV6-1	TRBJ1-3	-	-	CASTESGAGNTIYF
15	TRBV5-1	TRBJ2-7	-	once	CASSFGTLSSYEQYF
17	TRBV11-1	TRBJ2-1	TRBD2	-	CASSLLFSGGKYNEQFF
13	TRBV19	TRBJ1-2	-	large	CASSVDRSYGYTF
13	TRBV5-1	TRBJ1-1	TRBD1	-	CASSLQGRTEAFF
15	TRBV5-1	TRBJ1-3	-	few	CASSHQQGSGNTIYF
14	TRBV7-9	TRBJ2-5	-	once	CASSPIEGRETQYF
13	TRBV27	TRBJ2-7	-	few	CASSSVDSYEQYF
14	TRBV29-1	TRBJ2-7	-	-	CSVEIQGGYYEQYF
17	TRBV2	TRBJ1-4	-	-	CASSLSTLGSVREKLFF
15	TRBV2	TRBJ1-6	-	few	CASSRRSSYNSPLHF
13	TRBV20-1	TRBJ2-5	-	few	CSATGQYQETQYF
15	TRBV24-1	TRBJ2-1	TRBD1	few	CATSDFGQGRNEQFF
15	TRBV2	TRBJ2-5	TRBD1	large	CASRVDRARQETQYF
17	TRBV6-2/TRBV6-3	TRBJ2-5	TRBD1	-	CASSYSKRTGDEETQYF
12	TRBV18	TRBJ1-4	-	-	CASSRDNEKLFF
15	TRBV7-9	TRBJ1-3	-	-	CASSLSGFSGNTIYF
14	TRBV2	TRBJ2-7	-	few	CASTQPGRNYEQYF
15	TRBV19	TRBJ1-5	-	few	CASSIVHNSNQPQHF